This TCR beta chain was documented in a study of blood T cell repertoires in COVID-19. Across the study: T cells, B-cell-depleted T cells, or PBMCs supplied cDNA or gDNA.

Which cohort a participant joined came from the clinical history participants gave. Before being deemed recovered, Cohort 3 donors had two negative PCRs, clearance, or symptom resolution. V was clipped by 2 bases and J by 5 bases, with 10 bases between them. The germline gives CDR1 SGHTA, CDR2 FQGTGA. This CDR3 region has 15 residues. Methods used by the authors: Estimation of nucleated cell counts was performed using reference gene primer amplification. TCRdb's table, derived via immunoSEQ multiplex PCR, lists solely in-frame clones and lacks some. That table gives V, J and clone size, and the DNA gave D and trimming. The repertoire holds a few hundred thousand clones, with about 92% as singletons.

The chain uses TRBV7-3 and TRBJ1-6; D possibly corresponds to TRBD1 (6 bases). Sequencing was done on a sample of PBMCs or T cells enriched from blood (not recorded which). This TCR was sampled from a young woman who had recovered from COVID-19. CDR3 in amino acids: CASSLGTKDNSPLHF. CDR3 sequence (DNA): TGTGCCAGCAGCTTAGGGACAAAGGATAATTCACCCCTCCACTTT.